Presented here are 8 T cell receptor beta chains from one specimen sequenced in a study of blood T cell repertoires in COVID-19. Generated by immunoSEQ multiplex PCR, the TCRdb table keeps only in-frame clones and is missing some. The table shows about 380,000 clones, with about 90% occurring only once. Sequencing used PBMCs or T cells enriched from blood (not recorded which). All receptors derive from a woman aged 25 to 39 who had recovered from COVID-19.

The chain recombines TRBV5-4 with TRBJ1-1; D is possibly TRBD1 (5 bases). CDR3 length equals 13 residues. Germline V gives CDR1 SGHNT, CDR2 YYREEE (reference sequence). V lost 1 base, J lost 4 bases, and 8 bases lay in between. The CDR3 spells CASSLQGGTEAFF. CDR3 in DNA: TGTGCCAGCAGCTTGCAGGGAGGCACTGAAGCTTTCTTT.

The J gene is TRBJ1-1, the V gene TRBV19; the D gene is possibly TRBD1 (6 bases). CDR3 length: 12 amino acids. Per the germline V gene, CDR1 is LNHDA and CDR2 is SQIVND (reference sequence). Trimming took off 7 bases at V and 5 bases at J, with 11 bases between the two ends. Here the CDR3 DNA reads TGTGCCAGTACCACAGGGTTTACTGAAGCTTTCTTT. Protein sequence: CASTTGFTEAFF.

This chain joins TRBV24-1 and TRBJ1-1; TRBD1 is a possible D gene (6 bases). Trimming pared 3 bases from V and 5 bases from J, leaving 15 bases between. This CDR3 is built from 15 residues. CDR1 is KGHDR and CDR2 is SFDVKD in the germline V gene. The CDR3 loop reads CATSDTKQGWTEAFF. CDR3 nucleotides: TGTGCCACCAGTGATACGAAACAGGGATGGACTGAAGCTTTCTTT.

J is TRBJ2-7 and V is TRBV18; 9 nucleotides match TRBD2. The ends lost 0 bases at V and 3 bases at J; junction bases unmatched: 12. This CDR3 is built from 18 residues. CDR1 is KGHSH and CDR2 is LQKENI in the germline V gene. CDR3 in DNA: TGTGCCAGCTCACCACCAACCTCCTTTAGCGGGGGAAACTACGAGCAGTACTTC. Translation gives CASSPPTSFSGGNYEQYF. The full variable domain, its missing parts supplied by reference TRBV18 and TRBJ2-7, is NAGVMQNPRHLVRRRGQEARLRCSPMKGHSHVYWYRQLPEEGLKFMVYLQKENIIDESGMPKERFSAEFPKEGPSILRIQQVVRGDSAAYFCASSPPTSFSGGNYEQYFGPGTRLTVT.

The chain couples TRBV29-1 to TRBJ2-7; TRBD1 might be the D (6 bases). With 4 bases removed from V and 2 bases from J, the gap between germline ends came to 12 bases. The germline gives CDR1 SQVTM, CDR2 ANQGSEA. The CDR3 has 13 amino acids. CDR3 sequence: CSVGQGYAYEQYF. CDR3 in DNA: TGCAGCGTTGGGCAGGGGTACGCCTACGAGCAGTACTTC.

The V and J genes are TRBV27 and TRBJ2-7; D gene ambiguous. The CDR3 loop spans 13 amino acids. Germline V gene sequence: CDR1 MNHEY, CDR2 SMNVEV (reference sequence). The V gene lost 3 bases and the J gene lost 3 bases, with 9 bases spanning the gap. The CDR3 sequence: CASSLGSLYEQYF. CDR3 DNA sequence: TGTGCCAGCAGTTTGGGCAGCCTCTACGAGCAGTACTTC.

The genes are TRBV3-1 (or the pseudogene TRBV3-2) and TRBJ2-1, with TRBD1 as a possible D gene (6 bases). Trimming shortened V by 2 bases and J by 7 bases, and 15 bases separated the two germline ends. Germline assignment: CDR1 LGHDT and CDR2 YNNKEL (reference sequence). The CDR3 has 15 amino acids. The CDR3 is CASSQRGSSRNEQFF. The CDR3 region has the DNA TGTGCCAGCAGCCAAAGGGGGAGTTCGAGGAATGAGCAGTTCTTC.

The chain links TRBV28 to TRBJ1-1, with 10 bases lining up with TRBD1. The CDR3 extends over 15 amino acids. Germline CDR1 is MDHEN and CDR2 is SYDVKM. V was pared by 10 bases and J by 0 bases, with 8 bases of the junction left unmatched. The CDR3 coding sequence is TGTGCCATCCACGGGACAGGGGTCATGAACACTGAAGCTTTCTTT. Its protein product is CAIHGTGVMNTEAFF.